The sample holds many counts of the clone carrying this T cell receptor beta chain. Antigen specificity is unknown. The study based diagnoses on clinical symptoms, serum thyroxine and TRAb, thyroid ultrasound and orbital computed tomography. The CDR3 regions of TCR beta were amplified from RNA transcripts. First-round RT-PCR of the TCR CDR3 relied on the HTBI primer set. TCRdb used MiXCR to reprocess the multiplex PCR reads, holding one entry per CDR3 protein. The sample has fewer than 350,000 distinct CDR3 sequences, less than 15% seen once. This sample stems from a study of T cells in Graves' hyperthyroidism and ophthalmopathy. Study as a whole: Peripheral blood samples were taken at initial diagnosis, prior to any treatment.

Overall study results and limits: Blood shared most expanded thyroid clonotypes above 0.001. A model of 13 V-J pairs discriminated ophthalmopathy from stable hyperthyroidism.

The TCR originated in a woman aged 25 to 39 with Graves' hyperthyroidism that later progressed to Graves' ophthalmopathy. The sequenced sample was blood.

CDR3 sequence: CASSFGTEDGYTF. The DNA of the CDR3 is TGTGCCAGCAGCTTCGGGACAGAGGATGGCTACACCTTC. The rearrangement joins TRBV7-9 to TRBJ1-2; TRBD1 aligns across 7 bases. CDR3 size: 13 residues. Germline V CDR1 and CDR2: SEHNR, FQNEAQ (reference sequence). Trimming at V came to 3 bases and at J to 6 bases, leaving 4 bases not matched to a gene.